The clone carrying this T cell receptor beta chain was recorded many times. Its matching antigen is unknown. The data derive from a study of neurological immune-mediated disorders. The time point denotes: longitudinal time-point 2. Study-level results: HTLV-1-associated myelopathy had the most TCR clonal expansion, while multiple sclerosis had the least, a level that fell below healthy controls.

Trimming cost V 3 bases and J 5 bases; bases outside gene matches: 8. CDR3 length: 15 amino acids. Germline V gene sequence: CDR1 SGHRS, CDR2 YFSETQ. Each CDR3 protein gets one entry after TCRdb re-called the 5' RACE reads with MiXCR. Among approximately 80,000 distinct CDR3 sequences, 5.8% were seen once, and the ten largest hold roughly 7.9%. Sequenced sample: PBMCs. This sequence originates from a woman aged 55-69 years with multiple sclerosis. The chain links TRBV5-1 to TRBJ2-7, with TRBD1 identical over 10 bases. The chain's CDR3 is CASSWTGTGDDEQYF. The CDR3 DNA is TGCGCCAGCAGCTGGACCGGGACAGGGGACGACGAGCAGTACTTC.